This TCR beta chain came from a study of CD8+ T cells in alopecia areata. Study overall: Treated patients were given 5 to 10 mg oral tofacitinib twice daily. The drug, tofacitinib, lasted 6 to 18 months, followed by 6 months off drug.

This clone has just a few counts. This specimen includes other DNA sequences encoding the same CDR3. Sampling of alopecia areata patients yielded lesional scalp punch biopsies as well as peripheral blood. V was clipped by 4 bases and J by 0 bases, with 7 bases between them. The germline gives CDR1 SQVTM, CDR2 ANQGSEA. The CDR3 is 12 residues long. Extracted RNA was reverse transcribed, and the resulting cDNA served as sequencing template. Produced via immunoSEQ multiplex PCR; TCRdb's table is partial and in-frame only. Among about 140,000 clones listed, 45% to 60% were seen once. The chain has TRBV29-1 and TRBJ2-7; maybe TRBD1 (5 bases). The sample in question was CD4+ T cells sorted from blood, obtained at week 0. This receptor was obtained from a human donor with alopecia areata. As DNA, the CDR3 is TGCAGCGTTGGGCAGGGCTCCTACGAGCAGTACTTC. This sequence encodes CSVGQGSYEQYF.